This entry lists 14 T cell receptor beta chains sequenced from one sample in a study of blood T cell repertoires in COVID-19. The table came from immunoSEQ multiplex PCR; TCRdb's copy has only in-frame clones and leaves some out. The sample holds fewer than 400,000 clones, 85% to 90% seen once. Sequencing was carried out using PBMCs or T cells enriched from blood (not recorded which). These receptors all come from a woman aged 45 to 65 who had recovered from COVID-19.

The V and J genes are TRBV3-1 (or the pseudogene TRBV3-2) and TRBJ1-3, with unresolved D. Trimming left V 8 bases short and J 0 bases short, with 5 bases between. There are 12 residues in the CDR3. Germline assignment: CDR1 LGHDT and CDR2 YNNKEL (reference sequence). CDR3 region: CASGGSGNTIYF. CDR3 coding DNA: TGTGCCAGCGGAGGCTCTGGAAACACCATATATTTT.

V gene TRBV4-1 combines with J gene TRBJ1-1; 10 positions agree with TRBD1. CDR3 length: 15 amino acids. V was pared by 3 bases and J by 5 bases, with 6 bases of the junction left unmatched. Germline V lookup: CDR1 MGHRA, CDR2 YSYEKL. CDR3 sequence (DNA): TGCGCCAGCAGCCACCCCGGACAGGGGGGTACTGAAGCTTTCTTT. Its protein is CASSHPGQGGTEAFF.

The chain employs TRBV27 and TRBJ1-2, with 8 nucleotides matching TRBD1. Looked up from germline, CDR1 is MNHEY and CDR2 is SMNVEV (reference sequence). V dropped 5 bases and J dropped 2; count of bases not matched to a gene: 10. CDR3 length: 16 residues. The CDR3 here is CASSRQGALVNYGYTF. The CDR3 bases are TGTGCCAGCAGTCGTCAGGGGGCTTTAGTGAACTATGGCTACACCTTC.

The chain recombines TRBV2 with TRBJ1-2; 7 bases are shared with TRBD1. V dropped 4 bases and J dropped 4; count of bases not matched to a gene: 6. Germline-derived CDR1 and CDR2 are SNHLY and FYNNEI. The CDR3 runs to 14 residues. CDR3 residues: CASSAQGDGYGYTF. In nucleotides, the CDR3 is TGTGCCAGCAGTGCGCAGGGGGATGGCTATGGCTACACCTTC.

This chain connects TRBV30 to TRBJ1-2; possible D gene TRBD1, 6 bases. The CDR3 totals 12 residues. V was clipped by 2 bases and J by 4 bases, with 8 bases between them. Germline V gene data show CDR1 as GTSNPN and CDR2 as SVGIG (reference sequence). The CDR3, as DNA: TGTGCCTGGAGTTCAGGGGCCTATGGCTACACCTTC. Its translation is CAWSSGAYGYTF.

Only one count was recorded for this clone. The chain combines TRBV11-2 with TRBJ1-3; D unclear. The CDR3 length is 15 residues. Germline V gene data show CDR1 as SGHAT and CDR2 as FQNNGV. Trimming removed 5 bases at V and 3 bases at J, with 14 bases between. CDR3 sequence reads: CASSSGPAVGNTIYF. As DNA, the CDR3 is TGTGCCAGCAGCAGCGGACCCGCGGTTGGAAACACCATATATTTT.

The chain links TRBV5-6 to TRBJ2-1; D possibly corresponds to TRBD1 (6 bases). CDR3 size: 14 residues. Trimming shortened V by 4 bases and J by 2 bases, and 10 bases separated the two germline ends. The germline V gene encodes CDR1 SGHDT and CDR2 YYEEEE. The CDR3 DNA sequence: TGTGCCAGCAGCCGGGACACTACCTACAATGAGCAGTTCTTC. Translated, it gives CASSRDTTYNEQFF. Looking up the rest from reference TRBV5-6 and TRBJ2-1 gives the full variable domain: DAGVTQSPTHLIKTRGQQVTLRCSPKSGHDTVSWYQQALGQGPQFIFQYYEEEERQRGNFPDRFSGHQFPNYSSELNVNALLLGDSALYLCASSRDTTYNEQFFGPGTRLTVL.

This clone was picked up one time. CDR3 DNA: TGTGCCAGCAACCAGAGACAGGCTGCAATAGCAGATACGCAGTATTTT. Translating it yields CASNQRQAAIADTQYF. This chain links TRBV27 with TRBJ2-3; TRBD1 is a possible D gene (6 bases). Germline V gene lookup returns CDR1 MNHEY and CDR2 SMNVEV (reference sequence). The CDR3 contains 16 residues. Trimming left V 7 bases short and J 4 bases short, with 21 bases between.

This sequence joins TRBV11-2 and TRBJ2-7; 9 nucleotides line up with TRBD1. The CDR3 totals 16 residues. The ends lost 1 base at V and 7 bases at J; junction bases unmatched: 11. Per germline, CDR1 SGHAT and CDR2 FQNNGV. The CDR3 protein is CASSLGGDRVSGEQYF. DNA of the CDR3: TGTGCCAGCAGCTTAGGTGGGGACAGGGTATCGGGGGAGCAGTACTTC.

This sequence joins TRBV18 and TRBJ1-5; 7 nucleotides align to TRBD1. Trimming at V came to 6 bases and at J to 3 bases, leaving 5 bases not matched to a gene. Germline lookup yields CDR1 KGHSH and CDR2 LQKENI. CDR3 length equals 14 residues. The CDR3 is CASSRDRTNQPQHF. The CDR3 region has the DNA TGTGCCAGCTCTCGGGACAGAACCAATCAGCCCCAGCATTTT.

The CDR3 nucleotides are TGTGCCAGCAGCTTAACCTCGAGACTCCGCCTACCAGAGACCCAGTACTTC. Protein sequence: CASSLTSRLRLPETQYF. The V call is TRBV7-3, the J call TRBJ2-5; D gene ambiguous. Trimming removed 0 bases from V and 4 bases from J, with 18 bases in between. Germline V gives CDR1 SGHTA, CDR2 FQGTGA. The CDR3 is made up of 17 amino acids. Looking up the rest from reference TRBV7-3 and TRBJ2-5 gives the full variable domain: GAGVSQTPSNKVTEKGKYVELRCDPISGHTALYWYRQSLGQGPEFLIYFQGTGAADDSGLPNDRFFAVRPEGSVSTLKIQRTERGDSAVYLCASSLTSRLRLPETQYFGPGTRLLVL.

This chain uses TRBV12-3 or TRBV12-4 with TRBJ2-1; 8 bases line up with TRBD1. This CDR3 is built from 11 residues. After removal of 7 bases from V and 13 bases from J, the junction contained 6 bases not matched to a gene. The CDR3 region is CASTRTGLQFF. The CDR3 bases are TGTGCCAGCACAAGGACAGGGCTTCAGTTCTTC.

The V call is TRBV4-2, the J call TRBJ1-1; D might be TRBD1 (6 bases). The CDR3 has 15 amino acids. V was pared by 3 bases and J by 1 base, with 12 bases between. From germline, CDR1 is LGHNA and CDR2 YNFKEQ. Here the CDR3 DNA reads TGTGCCAGCAGCCAGTCTACAGGGTCGAACACTGAAGCTTTCTTT. As protein: CASSQSTGSNTEAFF.

The gene calls are TRBV5-1 and TRBJ1-3; D is ambiguous. Trimming took 0 bases from V and 0 from J, leaving 13 bases between them. In germline, CDR1 is SGHRS, CDR2 YFSETQ. The CDR3 sequence is 17 residues long. CDR3 bases: TGCGCCAGCAGCTTGGCCGAGCTACGTAGCTCTGGAAACACCATATATTTT. It specifies CASSLAELRSSGNTIYF.